These 31 T cell receptor beta chains were all obtained from the same sample, sequenced in a study of graft-versus-host responses after intestinal transplantation. Profiling relied on immunoSEQ multiplex PCR, and the TCRdb table lists in-frame clones only, not all of them. This table has tens of thousands of clones, about two fifths appearing once. CFSE-labeled responder cells (around 200,000) were plated with around 200,000 irradiated, violet-dye-labeled stimulator cells. The sample here was alloreactive CD8+ T cells from a mixed lymphocyte reaction culture, taken before transplantation. The sample's subset: CFSE-low proliferating T cells sorted from roughly 6-day pre-transplant mixed lymphocyte reaction (GvH or HvG direction). Receptors originate from a human patient who was an organ donor for intestinal transplantation.

This sequence joins TRBV27 and TRBJ1-1; D unclear. V dropped 2 bases and J dropped 5 bases, with 12 bases sitting between them. The germline CDR1 and CDR2 sequences are MNHEY and SMNVEV (reference sequence). The CDR3 totals 14 residues. CDR3 sequence reads: CASSLGRVGTEAFF. The CDR3 DNA reads TGTGCCAGCAGTTTAGGGAGGGTAGGAACTGAAGCTTTCTTT.

The chain has TRBV4-3 and TRBJ2-2; a weak D match, TRBD2 (6 bases). Germline values: CDR1 LGHNA, CDR2 YSLEER. Between the trimmed V and J ends, which lost 0 bases and 0 bases, there was a span of 8 bases. The CDR3 length is 16 residues. Here the CDR3 DNA reads TGCGCCAGCAGCCAAGATTCGGGGGCGAACACCGGGGAGCTGTTTTTT. It is translated as CASSQDSGANTGELFF.

The CDR3 DNA is TGTGCCATCAGCGAGCGGTTTCAACAGGGCTTCTACGAGCAGTACTTC. This codes for CAISERFQQGFYEQYF. The chain joins TRBV10-3 to TRBJ2-7; tentative D call: TRBD1 (6 bases). Germline V gene sequence: CDR1 ENHRY, CDR2 SYGVKD. The CDR3 has 16 amino acids. V lost 6 bases and J lost 3, with 21 bases in between.

The V and J genes are TRBV6-1 and TRBJ2-7; 12 bases match TRBD1. Germline CDR1 reads MNHNS; CDR2 reads SASEGT. The CDR3 spans 18 residues. V dropped 3 bases and J dropped 4; count of bases not matched to a gene: 13. The CDR3 nucleotides read TGTGCCAGCAGTGATTACCCCGATGGGACAGGGGGCCGGTACGAGCAGTACTTC. Translation: CASSDYPDGTGGRYEQYF.

The chain carries TRBV29-1 and TRBJ1-2; D remains ambiguous. Deletions cut 1 base from V and 8 bases from J, with 14 bases between. The CDR3 consists of 13 residues. The germline CDR1 and CDR2 sequences are SQVTM and ANQGSEA. CDR3 sequence: CSVEVNPVGGYTF. The CDR3 bases are TGCAGCGTTGAAGTTAACCCCGTGGGAGGCTACACCTTC.

This clone was counted between two and nine times. The chain employs TRBV6-1 and TRBJ1-1; TRBD1 matches at 9 bases. V gave up 5 bases and J gave up 3 bases; unmatched junction bases: 4. The V gene's germline CDR1 is MNHNS and CDR2 SASEGT. The CDR3 sequence is 14 residues long. The CDR3 sequence is CASSWDRAYTEAFF. In DNA form, the CDR3 reads TGTGCCAGCAGTTGGGACAGGGCATACACTGAAGCTTTCTTT.

The CDR3 here is CARVTGGADTGELFF. CDR3 in DNA: TGTGCCAGAGTTACAGGGGGCGCCGACACCGGGGAGCTGTTTTTT. This chain connects TRBV9 to TRBJ2-2, with 9 positions matching TRBD1. Germline assignment: CDR1 SGDLS and CDR2 YYNGEE. The junction had 8 bases not matched to a gene; V was cut back by 8 bases and J by 3 bases. This CDR3 spans 15 amino acids.

The rearrangement joins TRBV9 to TRBJ2-3, with a possible D match to TRBD2 (5 bases). The CDR3 has 16 amino acids. The germline gives CDR1 SGDLS, CDR2 YYNGEE. Trimming pared 0 bases from V and 0 bases from J, leaving 11 bases between. The CDR3 nucleotides are TGTGCCAGCAGCGTAGCCCTAGCTGAAAGCACAGATACGCAGTATTTT. Its translation is CASSVALAESTDTQYF.

This clone was seen only a few times. The CDR3 is CASSVLSSGNTIYF. DNA of the CDR3: TGTGCCAGCAGCGTACTCAGCTCTGGAAACACCATATATTTT. V is TRBV4-2 and J is TRBJ1-3, with D unresolved. The V end was cut by 5 bases, the J end by 0 bases, with 8 bases between. Germline loops: CDR1 LGHNA, CDR2 YNFKEQ. The CDR3 is 14 residues long.

The chain combines TRBV27 with TRBJ1-2, with 7 nucleotides matching TRBD1. Germline CDR1 and CDR2: MNHEY and SMNVEV (reference sequence). This CDR3 comprises 13 residues. V lost 3 bases, J lost 5 bases, and 3 bases stayed unmatched. CDR3 region: CASSLRQGYGYTF. The DNA for the CDR3 is TGTGCCAGCAGTTTGAGACAGGGATATGGCTACACCTTC.

V gene TRBV7-9 combines with J gene TRBJ2-1; TRBD2 agrees at 7 bases. The junction had 7 bases not matched to a gene; V was cut back by 5 bases and J by 0 bases. CDR1 SEHNR and CDR2 FQNEAQ come from the germline V gene (reference sequence). The CDR3 runs 16 residues. CDR3 DNA: TGTGCCAGCAGCGGGAGGGGCCCGAGCTCCTACAATGAGCAGTTCTTC. Translated: CASSGRGPSSYNEQFF.

The chain is built from TRBV27 and TRBJ2-4; 7 nucleotides align to TRBD2. The CDR3 has 15 amino acids. The germline V gene encodes CDR1 MNHEY and CDR2 SMNVEV (reference sequence). The V and J ends lost 2 bases and 7 bases, in that order; junction bases with no gene match: 8. This CDR3 reads CASSLDYSGLNIQYF. CDR3 DNA: TGTGCCAGCAGTTTAGACTATAGCGGGCTGAACATTCAGTACTTC.

This clone occurred a few times. This chain links TRBV7-9 with TRBJ2-1; weak D call: TRBD2 (6 bases). V lost 11 bases and J lost 4, with 15 bases in between. The CDR3 runs to 13 residues. Germline CDR1 reads SEHNR; CDR2 reads FQNEAQ (reference sequence). CDR3 amino acids: CAGGAGSYNEQFF. CDR3 sequence (DNA): TGTGCCGGAGGGGCAGGGTCTTACAATGAGCAGTTCTTC.

This clone was seen more than once but under ten times. J is TRBJ1-1 and V is TRBV5-4; D is undetermined. Trimming shortened V by 2 bases and J by 3 bases, and 11 bases separated the two germline ends. The CDR3 is made up of 14 amino acids. The germline V gene encodes CDR1 SGHNT and CDR2 YYREEE (reference sequence). The CDR3 sequence: CASSFDIRDTEAFF. Here the CDR3 DNA reads TGTGCCAGCAGCTTTGATATCCGGGACACTGAAGCTTTCTTT.

This clone was seen a few times. The chain has TRBV7-9 and TRBJ2-7, with D perhaps TRBD1 (6 bases). Trimming shortened V by 6 bases and J by 1 base, and 10 bases separated the two germline ends. The CDR3 spans 13 residues. The germline V gene encodes CDR1 SEHNR and CDR2 FQNEAQ (reference sequence). Here the CDR3 DNA reads TGTGCCAGCAGATCTGGACAGTCCTACGAGCAGTACTTC. Amino acids: CASRSGQSYEQYF.

The chain employs TRBV10-3 and TRBJ1-1; 10 bases are shared with TRBD1. CDR3 size: 17 residues. The trim removed 1 base at V and 2 bases at J, leaving 7 bases unmatched. The germline gives CDR1 ENHRY, CDR2 SYGVKD. CDR3 sequence: CAISEFLDRGLNTEAFF. For the CDR3, the DNA is TGTGCCATCAGTGAGTTTCTAGACAGGGGGCTTAACACTGAAGCTTTCTTT.

The rearrangement links TRBV6-1 to TRBJ2-7; 8 nucleotides agree with TRBD1. Germline CDR1 is MNHNS and CDR2 is SASEGT. This CDR3 comprises 12 residues. With V trimmed by 4 bases and J by 5 bases, 1 base remained unmatched. The CDR3 is CASSVTGDEQYF. In DNA form, the CDR3 reads TGTGCCAGCAGTGTGACAGGGGACGAGCAGTACTTC.

The CDR3 region has the DNA TGTGCCAGCAGCCCGACCGGAGCGGGAGGAGCCTACGAGCAGTACTTC. It yields the protein CASSPTGAGGAYEQYF. The V and J genes are TRBV9 and TRBJ2-7, with TRBD2 identical over 9 bases. V lost 4 bases, J lost 2 bases, and 10 bases stayed unmatched. The CDR3 sequence is 16 residues long. CDR1 is SGDLS and CDR2 is YYNGEE in the germline V gene.

Only a few counts were recorded for this clone. The chain combines TRBV29-1 with TRBJ2-7, with 8 positions matching TRBD2. The CDR3 consists of 13 residues. Looked up from germline, CDR1 is SQVTM and CDR2 is ANQGSEA. The trim removed 4 bases at V and 3 bases at J, leaving 5 bases unmatched. This chain's CDR3 is CSVVGTSFYEQYF. CDR3 sequence (DNA): TGCAGCGTTGTGGGGACTAGTTTCTACGAGCAGTACTTC.

This clone was observed a handful of times. This chain links TRBV6-5 with TRBJ2-7, with D unresolved. V dropped 5 bases and J dropped 7 bases, with 21 bases sitting between them. The germline V gene encodes CDR1 MNHEY and CDR2 SVGAGI. This CDR3 has 15 amino acids. CDR3 nucleotides: TGTGCCAGCAGTGTGGACGCGACCGCCTACGTAGAGCAGTACTTC. Translating gives CASSVDATAYVEQYF.

This clone is termed medium-sized. The CDR3 is CASSLWTGAGELFF. In DNA form, the CDR3 reads TGTGCCAGCAGCCTCTGGACTGGGGCCGGGGAGCTGTTTTTT. The chain joins TRBV4-2 to TRBJ2-2; tentative D call: TRBD2 (5 bases). Trimming pared 4 bases from V and 6 bases from J, leaving 12 bases between. CDR1 is LGHNA, CDR2 YNFKEQ, per germline. This CDR3 region has 14 residues.

This clone has just one count. The chain links TRBV7-2 to TRBJ2-1; 9 bases map to TRBD2. Germline CDR1 reads SGHTA; CDR2 reads FQGNSA. The CDR3 sequence is 16 residues long. J was trimmed by 2 bases and V by 4 bases; bases with no gene match: 6. As DNA, the CDR3 is TGTGCCAGCAGCTCCGGACTAGCGAATACCTACAATGAGCAGTTCTTC. It translates to CASSSGLANTYNEQFF.

This chain uses TRBV7-3 with TRBJ1-4, with D hard to call. The CDR3 has 17 amino acids. V was cut by 0 bases and J by 8 bases, with 19 bases left in between. Germline V gives CDR1 SGHTA, CDR2 FQGTGA. CDR3 in DNA: TGTGCCAGCAGCTTAACGCGGGTAAAGGTCCCGAGCGAAAAACTGTTTTTT. Encoded protein: CASSLTRVKVPSEKLFF.

There are a few counts of this clone. The chain carries TRBV19 and TRBJ2-7; D uncertain. The CDR3 has 10 residues. Trimming took 4 bases from V and 5 from J, leaving 3 bases between them. Germline CDR1 and CDR2: LNHDA and SQIVND (reference sequence). CDR3 nucleotides: TGTGCCAGTAGTAAAAACGAGCAGTACTTC. The encoded protein is CASSKNEQYF. Looking up the rest from reference TRBV19 and TRBJ2-7 gives the full variable domain: DGGITQSPKYLFRKEGQNVTLSCEQNLNHDAMYWYRQDPGQGLRLIYYSQIVNDFQKGDIAEGYSVSREKKESFPLTVTSAQKNPTAFYLCASSKNEQYFGPGTRLTVT.

V is TRBV10-3 and J is TRBJ2-3, with D hard to call. Germline CDR1 reads ENHRY; CDR2 reads SYGVKD. With 7 bases removed from V and 1 base from J, the gap between germline ends came to 6 bases. The CDR3 contains 12 residues. This CDR3 reads CAIKHGTDTQYF. The CDR3 nucleotides are TGTGCCATCAAACACGGCACAGATACGCAGTATTTT.

The rearrangement links TRBV5-5 to TRBJ2-1; TRBD2 might be the D (5 bases). Germline assignment: CDR1 SGHKS and CDR2 YYEKEE (reference sequence). Between the trimmed V and J ends, which lost 1 base and 4 bases, there was a span of 21 bases. The CDR3 runs 18 residues. In DNA form, the CDR3 reads TGTGCCAGCAGCTTGTATGGAGCGGTCTATAAGTATTACAATGAGCAGTTCTTC. Translating gives CASSLYGAVYKYYNEQFF.

The chain uses TRBV5-1 and TRBJ2-3; 7 nucleotides match TRBD2. J lost 2 bases, V lost 0 bases, and 3 bases had no gene match. CDR1 is SGHRS and CDR2 is YFSETQ in the germline V gene. CDR3 length equals 15 residues. For the CDR3, the DNA is TGCGCCAGCAGCTTGGCCGGGAGGCACACAGATACGCAGTATTTT. Its protein product is CASSLAGRHTDTQYF.

This clone showed up just a few times. The chain carries TRBV27 and TRBJ1-5; TRBD1 aligns across 9 bases. The germline gives CDR1 MNHEY, CDR2 SMNVEV (reference sequence). The V segment lost 4 bases and the J segment 2 bases; nucleotides outside the gene matches: 3. CDR3 size: 15 residues. The CDR3 loop reads CASSSDRGGNQPQHF. CDR3 bases: TGTGCCAGCAGTTCCGACAGGGGGGGCAATCAGCCCCAGCATTTT.

This clone was observed a few times. The genes are TRBV11-2 and TRBJ2-1, with 11 bases aligning to TRBD2. The germline V gene encodes CDR1 SGHAT and CDR2 FQNNGV. The ends lost 5 bases at V and 7 bases at J; junction bases unmatched: 16. This CDR3 has 18 residues. CDR3 amino acids: CASSLPRWASGRSNEQFF. Here the CDR3 DNA reads TGTGCCAGCAGCCTCCCAAGGTGGGCTAGCGGGAGGTCAAATGAGCAGTTCTTC.

The chain recombines TRBV30 with TRBJ2-5; 7 bases agree with TRBD1. V dropped 2 bases and J dropped 6; count of bases not matched to a gene: 6. CDR3 length: 13 residues. In germline, CDR1 is GTSNPN, CDR2 SVGIG (reference sequence). The CDR3 coding sequence is TGTGCCTGGAGTAAACAGGGGCAAAAGACCCAGTACTTC. Its protein is CAWSKQGQKTQYF.

This clone is judged medium-sized. The chain is built from TRBV5-1 and TRBJ2-1; 7 nucleotides line up with TRBD2. CDR3 size: 14 residues. The V segment lost 6 bases and the J segment 6 bases; nucleotides outside the gene matches: 9. The germline V gene has CDR1 SGHRS and CDR2 YFSETQ. DNA of the CDR3: TGCGCCAGCACCCCGTGGGGGGGTGGCAATGAGCAGTTCTTC. It codes for CASTPWGGGNEQFF.